The 21 T cell receptor beta chains reported below all come from one sample, sequenced in a study of PD-L1 blockade in urothelial cancer. Time point denoted: pretreatment peripheral blood. The protocol was immunoSEQ multiplex PCR, while the TCRdb copy is restricted to in-frame clones and leaves out a portion. The sample yields roughly 77,000 clones, roughly 89% seen once. Sequenced material: PBMCs, taken around atezolizumab (anti-PD-L1) treatment. These receptors were obtained from a woman in her sixties or seventies with urothelial cancer.

The chain recombines TRBV19 with TRBJ1-4; the D gene is possibly TRBD1 (6 bases). Germline values: CDR1 LNHDA, CDR2 SQIVND (reference sequence). Trimming pared 7 bases from V and 3 bases from J, leaving 21 bases between. CDR3 length: 17 amino acids. CDR3 loop: CASNTNAGGAANEKLFF. The CDR3 DNA reads as TGTGCCAGTAATACTAACGCGGGGGGCGCGGCTAATGAAAAACTGTTTTTT.

CDR3 protein: CASSRRQEDSPLHF. The CDR3 region has the DNA TGTGCCAGTAGTAGACGACAGGAGGATTCACCCCTCCACTTT. V gene TRBV19 combines with J gene TRBJ1-6; a possible D gene is TRBD1 (6 bases). The length of the CDR3 is 14 residues. The germline V and J ends were trimmed by 4 bases and 8 bases, with 12 bases remaining between them. Looked up from germline, CDR1 is LNHDA and CDR2 is SQIVND (reference sequence).

The chain's CDR3 is CASSRGLAGGPSTGELFF. The CDR3 nucleotides read TGTGCCAGCAGCCGCGGACTAGCGGGGGGACCCTCCACCGGGGAGCTGTTTTTT. The rearrangement links TRBV4-2 to TRBJ2-2; 14 nucleotides align to TRBD2. After removal of 4 bases from V and 4 bases from J, the junction contained 8 bases not matched to a gene. This CDR3 is built from 18 residues. CDR1 is LGHNA and CDR2 is YNFKEQ in the germline V gene.

V gene TRBV30 combines with J gene TRBJ2-1; TRBD2 matches 12 bases. The CDR3 is made up of 18 amino acids. CDR1 and CDR2 from the germline V gene are GTSNPN and SVGIG (reference sequence). V shed 8 bases and J 2 bases; nucleotides not matched to a gene: 16. DNA for the CDR3: TGTGCCAGCGCCCGGACTAGCGGGGACACCGCCACCTACAATGAGCAGTTCTTC. It specifies CASARTSGDTATYNEQFF. The full variable domain, in which reference TRBV30 and TRBJ2-1 provide the parts outside the CDR3, is SQTIHQWPATLVQPVGSPLSLECTVEGTSNPNLYWYRQAAGRGLQLLFYSVGIGQISSEVPQNLSASRPQDRQFILSSKKLLLSDSGFYLCASARTSGDTATYNEQFFGPGTRLTVL.

There are a few counts of this clone. The chain employs TRBV19 and TRBJ2-7; D is unclear. The CDR3 is made up of 15 amino acids. V was shortened by 3 bases and J by 2 bases, with 14 bases between the two germline ends. The germline gives CDR1 LNHDA, CDR2 SQIVND (reference sequence). CDR3 loop: CASSILFGGAYEQYF. The CDR3 DNA reads as TGTGCCAGTAGTATCTTATTTGGCGGAGCCTACGAGCAGTACTTC.

V usage is TRBV9 and J usage is TRBJ1-2; no definite D call. The V gene's germline CDR1 is SGDLS and CDR2 YYNGEE. The V end was cut by 2 bases, the J end by 4 bases, with 9 bases between. The CDR3 is 13 amino acids. The CDR3 loop is CASSVSPSYGYTF. The CDR3 region has the DNA TGTGCCAGCAGCGTTTCCCCGAGCTATGGCTACACCTTC.

This clone was observed a few times. This chain connects TRBV19 to TRBJ2-1, with D perhaps matching TRBD1 (7 bases). CDR3 size: 15 residues. V lost 3 bases and J lost 8, with 17 bases in between. The V gene's germline CDR1 is LNHDA and CDR2 SQIVND (reference sequence). CDR3 in DNA: TGTGCCAGTAGTATTCTGGAGGGGGCCGTCGATGAGCAGTTCTTC. It translates to CASSILEGAVDEQFF.

This chain connects TRBV28 to TRBJ1-2; D is undetermined. V was cut by 5 bases and J by 4 bases, with 17 bases left in between. Germline V gives CDR1 MDHEN, CDR2 SYDVKM. The CDR3 covers 15 residues. The CDR3 loop reads CASSPPEREIYGYTF. The DNA of the CDR3 is TGTGCCAGCAGTCCTCCCGAACGGGAGATCTATGGCTACACCTTC.

The chain recombines TRBV5-4 with TRBJ2-3; TRBD2 matches at 12 bases. The CDR3 runs 16 residues. CDR1 SGHNT and CDR2 YYREEE come from the germline V gene (reference sequence). Germline trimming cut 3 bases from V and 6 bases from J; bases unmatched to any gene: 8. As DNA, the CDR3 is TGTGCCAGCAGCTCCCGACTAGCGGGAGCGGGTGATACGCAGTATTTT. Encoded protein: CASSSRLAGAGDTQYF.

The table lists this clone with a count of one. The V and J genes are TRBV27 and TRBJ2-3, with 8 bases matching TRBD1. The CDR3 loop spans 17 amino acids. The junction had 14 bases not matched to a gene; V was cut back by 8 bases and J by 1 base. Germline assignment: CDR1 MNHEY and CDR2 SMNVEV (reference sequence). In nucleotides, the CDR3 is TGTGCCAGCCGCTGGGACAGGCCCCACGGTGGCACAGATACGCAGTATTTT. It encodes CASRWDRPHGGTDTQYF.

This chain links TRBV4-1 with TRBJ2-7, with 7 bases fitting TRBD2. The CDR3 contains 16 residues. In germline, CDR1 is MGHRA, CDR2 YSYEKL. V was pared by 0 bases and J by 4 bases, with 9 bases of the junction left unmatched. This CDR3 reads CASSQDWGGGPYEQYF. The CDR3 region has the DNA TGCGCCAGCAGCCAAGATTGGGGGGGAGGACCATACGAGCAGTACTTC.

CDR3 sequence (DNA): TGTGCCAGCAGCTTAATGGGAGGCTCCTACAATGAGCAGTTCTTC. Amino acids: CASSLMGGSYNEQFF. The chain employs TRBV7-3 and TRBJ2-1, with D maybe TRBD2 (6 bases). Germline values: CDR1 SGHTA, CDR2 FQGTGA. The CDR3 covers 15 residues. V shed 1 base and J shed 0 bases, with 7 bases lying between them. Based on the CDR3 plus reference TRBV7-3 and TRBJ2-1, the full variable domain is GAGVSQTPSNKVTEKGKYVELRCDPISGHTALYWYRQSLGQGPEFLIYFQGTGAADDSGLPNDRFFAVRPEGSVSTLKIQRTERGDSAVYLCASSLMGGSYNEQFFGPGTRLTVL.

This chain uses TRBV25-1 with TRBJ2-2; D call uncertain. The V gene's germline CDR1 is MGHDK and CDR2 SYGVNS. Trimming took off 7 bases at V and 3 bases at J, with 18 bases between the two ends. The CDR3 totals 16 residues. This CDR3 reads CASKPPPARDTGELFF. CDR3 DNA sequence: TGTGCCAGCAAACCTCCCCCCGCTAGAGACACCGGGGAGCTGTTTTTT.

This chain connects TRBV10-3 to TRBJ2-7, with 9 bases lining up with TRBD2. With 3 bases clipped from V and 7 bases from J, the junction kept 7 bases outside the gene matches. The germline V gene encodes CDR1 ENHRY and CDR2 SYGVKD. CDR3 length equals 14 residues. The CDR3 region is CAISESSGTEEQYF. The CDR3 DNA is TGTGCCATCAGTGAATCTAGCGGGACCGAAGAGCAGTACTTC.

V is TRBV9 and J is TRBJ2-4, with TRBD1 as a possible D gene (5 bases). V gave up 4 bases and J gave up 3 bases, with 11 bases separating them. The germline V gene encodes CDR1 SGDLS and CDR2 YYNGEE. CDR3 length: 14 residues. As DNA, the CDR3 is TGTGCCAGCAGCCCGCGCAGGGACAAAAACATTCAGTACTTC. Translation gives CASSPRRDKNIQYF.

The rearrangement uses TRBV30 and TRBJ1-4; the D gene is possibly TRBD1 (5 bases). The V end lost 4 bases, the J end lost 1 base, and 10 bases lay between the germline ends. The CDR3 is made up of 14 amino acids. Germline loops: CDR1 GTSNPN, CDR2 SVGIG (reference sequence). CDR3 sequence reads: CAWTFGGTNEKLFF. In nucleotides, the CDR3 is TGTGCCTGGACCTTCGGGGGAACTAATGAAAAACTGTTTTTT.

This clone has more than one count but fewer than ten. The genes are TRBV7-6 and TRBJ1-5; D unclear. V was cut by 1 base and J by 3 bases, with 10 bases left in between. Germline V gene sequence: CDR1 SGHVS, CDR2 FNYEAQ. The CDR3 is 15 amino acids. Written as DNA, the CDR3 is TGTGCCAGCAGCTTAGTAGATTTCAACAATCAGCCCCAGCATTTT. Encoded protein: CASSLVDFNNQPQHF. Looking up the rest from reference TRBV7-6 and TRBJ1-5 gives the full variable domain: GAGVSQSPRYKVTKRGQDVALRCDPISGHVSLYWYRQALGQGPEFLTYFNYEAQQDKSGLPNDRFSAERPEGSISTLTIQRTEQRDSAMYRCASSLVDFNNQPQHFGDGTRLSIL.

This CDR3 reads CASSPRLAGGPRTDTQYF. The CDR3, as DNA: TGTGCCAGCAGCCCCAGACTAGCGGGAGGGCCACGCACAGATACGCAGTATTTT. The chain is built from TRBV7-8 and TRBJ2-3; TRBD2 aligns across 14 bases. The J segment lost 1 base and the V segment lost 5 bases, leaving 8 bases of the junction unmatched. Per the germline V gene, CDR1 is SGHVS and CDR2 is FQNEAQ. The CDR3 length is 18 residues.

This chain connects TRBV7-2 to TRBJ2-2, with a possible D match to TRBD1 (6 bases). This CDR3 has 18 amino acids. Trimming removed 1 base at V and 5 bases at J, with 20 bases between. Germline V gives CDR1 SGHTA, CDR2 FQGNSA. CDR3 residues: CASSLDAVAGATTGELFF. The DNA for the CDR3 is TGTGCCAGCAGCTTAGACGCTGTGGCAGGGGCGACGACCGGGGAGCTGTTTTTT. The full variable domain, with the rest looked up from reference TRBV7-2 and TRBJ2-2, is GAGVSQSPSNKVTEKGKDVELRCDPISGHTALYWYRQSLGQGLEFLIYFQGNSAPDKSGLPSDRFSAERTGGSVSTLTIQRTQQEDSAVYLCASSLDAVAGATTGELFFGEGSRLTVL.

This rearrangement joins TRBV4-1 to TRBJ2-1; tentatively, D is TRBD1 (7 bases). Trimming took 4 bases from V and 9 from J, leaving 25 bases between them. CDR3 length: 17 amino acids. Germline values: CDR1 MGHRA, CDR2 YSYEKL. In DNA form, the CDR3 reads TGCGCCAGCAGCCCTCTGCCCGCAGGGGGGACGTTCGGTGAGCAGTTCTTC. It codes for CASSPLPAGGTFGEQFF.

This sequence joins TRBV6-1 and TRBJ1-2, with a tentative D call TRBD1 (5 bases). This CDR3 is 15 amino acids long. V was cut by 0 bases and J by 6 bases, with 14 bases left in between. Germline assignment: CDR1 MNHNS and CDR2 SASEGT. The CDR3 is CASSEARRGLHGYTF. The CDR3 bases are TGTGCCAGCAGTGAAGCGCGAAGGGGATTGCATGGCTACACCTTC.